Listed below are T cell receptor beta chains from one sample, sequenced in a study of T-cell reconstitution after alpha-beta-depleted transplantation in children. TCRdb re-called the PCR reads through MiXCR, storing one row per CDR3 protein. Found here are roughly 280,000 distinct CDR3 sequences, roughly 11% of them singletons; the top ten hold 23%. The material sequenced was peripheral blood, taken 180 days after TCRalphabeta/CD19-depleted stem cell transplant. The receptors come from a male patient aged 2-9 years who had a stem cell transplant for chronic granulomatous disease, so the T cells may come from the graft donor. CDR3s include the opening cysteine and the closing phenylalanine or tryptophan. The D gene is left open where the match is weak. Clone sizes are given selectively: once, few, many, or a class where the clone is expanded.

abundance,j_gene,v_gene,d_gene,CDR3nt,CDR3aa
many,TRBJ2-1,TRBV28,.,TGTGCCAGCAGTCTACAGGGGGGGACCTACAATGAGCAGTTCTTC,CASSLQGGTYNEQFF
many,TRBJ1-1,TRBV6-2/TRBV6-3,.,TGTGCCAGCAGTTACTATCTGGCCCAAACCCCGAAGGGCAGAGTTGAAGCTTTCTTT,CASSYYLAQTPKGRVEAFF
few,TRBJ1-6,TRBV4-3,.,TGCGCCAGCAGCCAAGAGATCAGGTCACCCCTCCACTTT,CASSQEIRSPLHF
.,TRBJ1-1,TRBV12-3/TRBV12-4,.,TGTGCCAGCAGCCGCCCCGACAGATACACTGAAGCTTTCTTT,CASSRPDRYTEAFF
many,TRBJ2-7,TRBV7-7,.,TGTGCCAGCAGCTTAGGTTTTGGTTACGAGCAGTACTTC,CASSLGFGYEQYF
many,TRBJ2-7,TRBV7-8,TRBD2,TGTGCCAGCAGCCCCCGGACTAGCGGGGGGGCGAAATATAACGAGCAGTACTTC,CASSPRTSGGAKYNEQYF
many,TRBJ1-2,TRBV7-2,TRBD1,TGTGCCAGCAGCGATGGGCAGGGGGCGCACGAGGGCTACACCTTC,CASSDGQGAHEGYTF
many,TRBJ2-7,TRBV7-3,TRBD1,TGTGCCAGCAGCTTAACTCCTCCCGGACAGGGCAACTACGAGCAGTACTTC,CASSLTPPGQGNYEQYF
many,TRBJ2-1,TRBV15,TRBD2,TGTGCCACCAGCAGAGAAAGGCGGGAGCATTTCTTC,CATSRERREHFF
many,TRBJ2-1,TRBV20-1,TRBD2,TGCAGTGCTACCGGGACTAGCGGGAACAATGAGCAGTTCTTC,CSATGTSGNNEQFF